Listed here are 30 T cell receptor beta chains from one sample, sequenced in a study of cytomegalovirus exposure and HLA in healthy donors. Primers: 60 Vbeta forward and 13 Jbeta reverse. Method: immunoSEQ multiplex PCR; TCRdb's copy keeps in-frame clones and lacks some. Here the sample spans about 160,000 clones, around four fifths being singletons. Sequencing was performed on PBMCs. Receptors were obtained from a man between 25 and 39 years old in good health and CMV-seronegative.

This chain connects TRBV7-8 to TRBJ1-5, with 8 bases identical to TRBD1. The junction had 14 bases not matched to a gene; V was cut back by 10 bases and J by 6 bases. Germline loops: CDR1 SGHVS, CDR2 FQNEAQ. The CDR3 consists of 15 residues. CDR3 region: CATTIRQGAGQPQHF. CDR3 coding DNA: TGTGCCACCACGATCCGGCAGGGGGCGGGTCAGCCCCAGCATTTT.

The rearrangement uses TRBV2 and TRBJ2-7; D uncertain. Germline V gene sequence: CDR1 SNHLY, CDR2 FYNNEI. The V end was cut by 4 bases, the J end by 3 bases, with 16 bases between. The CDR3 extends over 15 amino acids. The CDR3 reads CASSVGVRAVYEQYF. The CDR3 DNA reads TGTGCCAGCAGTGTCGGTGTCCGCGCCGTCTACGAGCAGTACTTC. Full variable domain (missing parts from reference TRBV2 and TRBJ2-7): EPEVTQTPSHQVTQMGQEVILRCVPISNHLYFYWYRQILGQKVEFLVSFYNNEISEKSEIFDDQFSVERPDGSNFTLKIRSTKLEDSAMYFCASSVGVRAVYEQYFGPGTRLTVT.

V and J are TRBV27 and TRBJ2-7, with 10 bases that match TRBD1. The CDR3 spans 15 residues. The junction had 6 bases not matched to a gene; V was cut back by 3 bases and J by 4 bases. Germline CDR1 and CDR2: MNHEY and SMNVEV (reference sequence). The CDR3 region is CASSFLTGGKYEQYF. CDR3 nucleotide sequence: TGTGCCAGCAGTTTCCTGACAGGGGGCAAGTACGAGCAGTACTTC.

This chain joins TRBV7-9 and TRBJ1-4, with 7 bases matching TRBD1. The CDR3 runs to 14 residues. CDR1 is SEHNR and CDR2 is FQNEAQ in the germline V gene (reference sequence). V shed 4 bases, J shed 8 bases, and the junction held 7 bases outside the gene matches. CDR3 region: CASSSRGRGEKLFF. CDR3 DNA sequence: TGTGCCAGCAGCTCAAGGGGGCGAGGGGAAAAACTGTTTTTT.

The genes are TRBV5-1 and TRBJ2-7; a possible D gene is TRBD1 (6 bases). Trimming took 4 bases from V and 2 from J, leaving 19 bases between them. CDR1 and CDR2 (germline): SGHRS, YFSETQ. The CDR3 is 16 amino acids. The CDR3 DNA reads TGCGCCAGCAGCCCGACAGGTCCCCCATCCCCCTACGAGCAGTACTTC. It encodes CASSPTGPPSPYEQYF.

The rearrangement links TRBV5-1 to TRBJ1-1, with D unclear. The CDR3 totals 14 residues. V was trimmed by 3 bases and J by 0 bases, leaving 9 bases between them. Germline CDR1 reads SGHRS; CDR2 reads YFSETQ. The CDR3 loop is CASSSGILNTEAFF. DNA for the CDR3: TGCGCCAGCAGCTCGGGGATTCTGAACACTGAAGCTTTCTTT.

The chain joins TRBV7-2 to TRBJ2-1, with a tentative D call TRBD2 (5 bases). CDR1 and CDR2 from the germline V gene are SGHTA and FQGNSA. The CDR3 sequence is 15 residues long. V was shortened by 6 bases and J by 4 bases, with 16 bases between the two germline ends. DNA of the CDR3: TGTGCCAGCAGACCAGACTATCCAGTATACAATGAGCAGTTCTTC. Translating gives CASRPDYPVYNEQFF.

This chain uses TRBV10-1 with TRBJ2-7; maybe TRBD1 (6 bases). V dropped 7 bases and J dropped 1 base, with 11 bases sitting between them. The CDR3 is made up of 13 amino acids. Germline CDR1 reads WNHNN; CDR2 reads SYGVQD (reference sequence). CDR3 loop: CASNAQGSYEQYF. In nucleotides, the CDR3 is TGCGCCAGCAACGCACAGGGTTCCTACGAGCAGTACTTC.

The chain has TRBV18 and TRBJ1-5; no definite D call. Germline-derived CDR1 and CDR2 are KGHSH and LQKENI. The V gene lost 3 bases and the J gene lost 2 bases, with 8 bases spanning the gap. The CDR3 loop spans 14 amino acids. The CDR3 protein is CASSPPPGNQPQHF. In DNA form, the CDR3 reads TGTGCCAGCTCACCTCCGCCAGGCAATCAGCCCCAGCATTTT.

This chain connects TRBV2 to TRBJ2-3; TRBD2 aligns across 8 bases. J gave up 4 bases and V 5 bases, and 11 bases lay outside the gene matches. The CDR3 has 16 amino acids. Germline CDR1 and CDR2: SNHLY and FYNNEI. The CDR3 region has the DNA TGTGCCAGCAGTTTCCCTTTGGGACTAGACCCAGATACGCAGTATTTT. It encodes CASSFPLGLDPDTQYF.

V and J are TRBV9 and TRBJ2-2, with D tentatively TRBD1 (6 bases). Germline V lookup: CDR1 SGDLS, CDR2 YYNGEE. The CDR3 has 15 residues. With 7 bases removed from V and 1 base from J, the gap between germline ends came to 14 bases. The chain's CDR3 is CASSLLTGNTGELFF. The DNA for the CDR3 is TGTGCCAGCTCCCTTTTGACAGGGAACACCGGGGAGCTGTTTTTT.

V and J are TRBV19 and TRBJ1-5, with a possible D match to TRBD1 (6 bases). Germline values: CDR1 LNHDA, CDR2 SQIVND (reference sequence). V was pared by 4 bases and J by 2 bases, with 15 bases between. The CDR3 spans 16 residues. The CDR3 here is CASSTQGGGGNQPQHF. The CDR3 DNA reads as TGTGCCAGTAGTACCCAGGGAGGGGGGGGCAATCAGCCCCAGCATTTT.

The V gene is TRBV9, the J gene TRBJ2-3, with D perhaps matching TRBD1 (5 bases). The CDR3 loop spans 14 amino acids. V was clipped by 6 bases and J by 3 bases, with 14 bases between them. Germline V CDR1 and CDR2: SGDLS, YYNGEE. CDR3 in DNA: TGTGCCAGCACCCGTAGTGCAGGGACAGATACGCAGTATTTT. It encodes CASTRSAGTDTQYF.

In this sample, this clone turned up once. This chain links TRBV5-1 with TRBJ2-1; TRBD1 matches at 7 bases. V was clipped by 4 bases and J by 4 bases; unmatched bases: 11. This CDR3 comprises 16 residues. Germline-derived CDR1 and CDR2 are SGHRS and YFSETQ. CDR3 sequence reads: CASSPRQGLFYNEQFF. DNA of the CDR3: TGCGCCAGCAGCCCCCGACAGGGTCTGTTTTACAATGAGCAGTTCTTC. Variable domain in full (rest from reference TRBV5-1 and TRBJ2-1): KAGVTQTPRYLIKTRGQQVTLSCSPISGHRSVSWYQQTPGQGLQFLFEYFSETQRNKGNFPGRFSGRQFSNSRSEMNVSTLELGDSALYLCASSPRQGLFYNEQFFGPGTRLTVL.

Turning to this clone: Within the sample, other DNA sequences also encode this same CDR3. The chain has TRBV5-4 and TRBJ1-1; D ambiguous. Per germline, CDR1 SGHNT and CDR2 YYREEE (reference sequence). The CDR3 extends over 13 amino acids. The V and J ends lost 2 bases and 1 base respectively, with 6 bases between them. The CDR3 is CASSLDWNTEAFF. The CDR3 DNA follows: TGTGCCAGCAGCTTAGACTGGAACACTGAAGCTTTCTTT.

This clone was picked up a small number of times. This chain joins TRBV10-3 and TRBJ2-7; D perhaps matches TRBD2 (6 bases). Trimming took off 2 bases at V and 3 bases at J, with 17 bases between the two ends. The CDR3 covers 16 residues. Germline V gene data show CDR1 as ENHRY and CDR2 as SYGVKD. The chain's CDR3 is CAISEPGDRLDYEQYF. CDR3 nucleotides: TGTGCCATCAGTGAGCCTGGAGACAGACTAGACTACGAGCAGTACTTC.

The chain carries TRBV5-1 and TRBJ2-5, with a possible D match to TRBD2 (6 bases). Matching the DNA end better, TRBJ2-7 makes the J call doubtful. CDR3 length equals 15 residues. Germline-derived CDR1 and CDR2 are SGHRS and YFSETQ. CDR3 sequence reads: CASSLRVSGSYEQYF. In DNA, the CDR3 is TGCGCCAGCAGCTTGAGGGTTAGCGGCTCCTACGAGCAGTACTTC.

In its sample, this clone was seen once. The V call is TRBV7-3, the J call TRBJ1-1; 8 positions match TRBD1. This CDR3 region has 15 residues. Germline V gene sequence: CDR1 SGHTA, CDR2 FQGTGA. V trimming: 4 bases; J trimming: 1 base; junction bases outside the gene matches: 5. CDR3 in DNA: TGTGCCAGCAGCTCATCGGGACAGGAGAACACTGAAGCTTTCTTT. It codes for CASSSSGQENTEAFF. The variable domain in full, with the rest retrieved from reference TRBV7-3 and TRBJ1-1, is GAGVSQTPSNKVTEKGKYVELRCDPISGHTALYWYRQSLGQGPEFLIYFQGTGAADDSGLPNDRFFAVRPEGSVSTLKIQRTERGDSAVYLCASSSSGQENTEAFFGQGTRLTVV.

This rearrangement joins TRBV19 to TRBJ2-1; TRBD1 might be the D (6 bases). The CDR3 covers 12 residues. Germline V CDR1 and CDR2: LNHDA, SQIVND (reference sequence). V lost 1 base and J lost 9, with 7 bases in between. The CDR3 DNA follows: TGTGCCAGTAGTATAGGCAGGGGTGAGCAGTTCTTC. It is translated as CASSIGRGEQFF.

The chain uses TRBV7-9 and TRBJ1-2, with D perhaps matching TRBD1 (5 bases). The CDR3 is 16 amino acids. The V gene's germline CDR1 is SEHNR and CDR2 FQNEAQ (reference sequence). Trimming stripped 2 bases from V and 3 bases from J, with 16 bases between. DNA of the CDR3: TGTGCCAGCAGCTTACCGATGGGGGGGGAAGACTATGGCTACACCTTC. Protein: CASSLPMGGEDYGYTF.

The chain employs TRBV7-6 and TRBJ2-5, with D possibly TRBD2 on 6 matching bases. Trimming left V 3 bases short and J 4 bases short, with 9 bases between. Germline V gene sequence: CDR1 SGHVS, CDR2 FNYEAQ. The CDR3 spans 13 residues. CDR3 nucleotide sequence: TGTGCCAGCAGCTTGGGGGGAGGAGAGACCCAGTACTTC. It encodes CASSLGGGETQYF.

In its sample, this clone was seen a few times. CDR3: CAWSRDYSGNTIYF. For the CDR3, the DNA is TGTGCCTGGAGTAGGGACTACTCTGGAAACACCATATATTTT. The V and J genes are TRBV30 and TRBJ1-3, with D maybe TRBD1 (5 bases). V dropped 2 bases and J dropped 0 bases, with 8 bases sitting between them. Germline V gene data show CDR1 as GTSNPN and CDR2 as SVGIG (reference sequence). This CDR3 contains 14 residues.

In DNA form, the CDR3 reads TGTGCCTGGAGTGTTCCCTGGAGCGGGACCCAGTACTTC. Translating gives CAWSVPWSGTQYF. V usage is TRBV30 and J usage is TRBJ2-5; tentative D call: TRBD2 (5 bases). The CDR3 is 13 residues long. The germline V gene encodes CDR1 GTSNPN and CDR2 SVGIG (reference sequence). Between the trimmed V and J ends, which lost 0 bases and 7 bases, there was a span of 12 bases.

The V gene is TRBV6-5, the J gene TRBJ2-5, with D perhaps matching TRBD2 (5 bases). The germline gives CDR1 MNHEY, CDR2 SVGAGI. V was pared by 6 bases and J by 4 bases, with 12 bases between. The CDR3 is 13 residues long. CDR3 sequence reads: CASSLLDGETQYF. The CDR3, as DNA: TGTGCCAGCAGCCTACTAGACGGAGAGACCCAGTACTTC.

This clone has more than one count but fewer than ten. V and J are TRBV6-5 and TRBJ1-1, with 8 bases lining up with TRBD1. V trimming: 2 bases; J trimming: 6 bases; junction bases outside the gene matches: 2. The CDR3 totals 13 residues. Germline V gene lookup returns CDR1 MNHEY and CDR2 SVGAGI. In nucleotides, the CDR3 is TGTGCCAGCAGTTACCAGGACAGGGCTGAAGCTTTCTTT. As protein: CASSYQDRAEAFF.

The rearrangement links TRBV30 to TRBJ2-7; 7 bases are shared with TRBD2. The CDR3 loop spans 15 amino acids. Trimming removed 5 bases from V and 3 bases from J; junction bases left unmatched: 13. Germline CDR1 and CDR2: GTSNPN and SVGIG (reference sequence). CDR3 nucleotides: TGTGCCTGGGTGGGAGGGGAAGGAGTAGGCTACGAGCAGTACTTC. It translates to CAWVGGEGVGYEQYF.

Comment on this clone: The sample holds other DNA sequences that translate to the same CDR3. CDR3 amino acids: CAWSVRGEQYF. The CDR3 region has the DNA TGTGCCTGGAGTGTTAGGGGCGAGCAGTACTTC. This chain links TRBV30 with TRBJ2-7; D is possibly TRBD1 (5 bases). Deletions cut 0 bases from V and 6 bases from J, with 6 bases between. This CDR3 has 11 amino acids. CDR1 and CDR2 (germline): GTSNPN, SVGIG (reference sequence).

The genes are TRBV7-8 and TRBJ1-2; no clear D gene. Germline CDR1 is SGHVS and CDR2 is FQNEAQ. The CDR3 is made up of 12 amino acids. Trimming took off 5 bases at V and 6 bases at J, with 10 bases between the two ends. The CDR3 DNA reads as TGTGCCAGCAGCACCAGCCGGGATGGCTACACCTTC. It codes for CASSTSRDGYTF.

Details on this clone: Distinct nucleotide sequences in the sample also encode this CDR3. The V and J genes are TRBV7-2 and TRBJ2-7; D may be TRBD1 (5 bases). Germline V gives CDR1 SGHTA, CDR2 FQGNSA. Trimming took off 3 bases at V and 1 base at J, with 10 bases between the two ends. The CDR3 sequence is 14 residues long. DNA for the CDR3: TGTGCCAGCAGCTTCCAGGGTTCGTCCTACGAGCAGTACTTC. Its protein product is CASSFQGSSYEQYF.

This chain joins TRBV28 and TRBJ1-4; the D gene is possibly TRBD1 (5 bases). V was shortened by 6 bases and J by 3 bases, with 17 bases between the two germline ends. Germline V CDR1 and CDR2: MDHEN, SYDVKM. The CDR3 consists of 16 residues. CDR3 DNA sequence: TGTGCCAGCAGATCAGACGGGGGTGCGGCTAATGAAAAACTGTTTTTT. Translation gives CASRSDGGAANEKLFF. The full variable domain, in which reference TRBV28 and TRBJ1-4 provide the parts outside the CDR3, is DVKVTQSSRYLVKRTGEKVFLECVQDMDHENMFWYRQDPGLGLRLIYFSYDVKMKEKGDIPEGYSVSREKKERFSLILESASTNQTSMYLCASRSDGGAANEKLFFGSGTQLSVL.